Many counts were recorded for the clone carrying this T cell receptor beta chain. What it binds is not known. TCRdb ran MiXCR on the 5' RACE reads and lists one entry per CDR3 protein. The data contain about 220,000 distinct CDR3 sequences, approximately 3% of them seen just once; the ten biggest clones take up roughly 3.2%. Germline-derived CDR1 and CDR2 are ENHRY and SYGVKD. This CDR3 spans 13 amino acids. V was pared by 4 bases and J by 1 base, with 6 bases between. This specimen comes from a study of T cells after yellow fever vaccination. Study-level findings and limits: Once the booster was given, most primary-vaccination clones reappeared, at roughly 96% for CD4 and around 90% for CD8.

This chain connects TRBV10-3 to TRBJ2-3; D gene ambiguous. Sequencing used CD4+ T cells sorted from PBMCs, obtained 10 days after the yellow fever booster vaccination. The origin of this receptor is a man aged 18 to 35 who received the YFV17D yellow fever vaccine. CDR3 amino acids: CAISGQGTDTQYF. The CDR3 nucleotides are TGTGCCATCAGTGGTCAGGGCACAGATACGCAGTATTTT.